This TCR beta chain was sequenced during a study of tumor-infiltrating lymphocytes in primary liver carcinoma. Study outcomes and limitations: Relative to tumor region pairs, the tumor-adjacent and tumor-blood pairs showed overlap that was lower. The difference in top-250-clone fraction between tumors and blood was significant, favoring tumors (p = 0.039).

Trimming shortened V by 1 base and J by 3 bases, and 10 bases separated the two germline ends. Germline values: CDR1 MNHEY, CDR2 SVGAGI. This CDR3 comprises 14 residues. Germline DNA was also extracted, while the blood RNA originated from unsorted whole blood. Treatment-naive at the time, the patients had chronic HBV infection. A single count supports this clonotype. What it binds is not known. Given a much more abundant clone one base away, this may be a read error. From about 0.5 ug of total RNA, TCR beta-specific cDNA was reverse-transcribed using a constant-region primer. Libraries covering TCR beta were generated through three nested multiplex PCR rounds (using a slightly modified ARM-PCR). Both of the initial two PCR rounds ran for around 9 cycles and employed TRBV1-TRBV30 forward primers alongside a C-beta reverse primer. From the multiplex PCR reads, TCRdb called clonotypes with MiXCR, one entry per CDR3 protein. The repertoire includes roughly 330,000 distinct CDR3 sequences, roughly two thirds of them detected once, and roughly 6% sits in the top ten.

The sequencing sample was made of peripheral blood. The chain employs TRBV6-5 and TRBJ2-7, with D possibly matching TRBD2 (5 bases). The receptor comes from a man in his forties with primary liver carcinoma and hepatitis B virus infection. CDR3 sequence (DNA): TGTGCCAGCAGTTACTTCGGGAATGTCTACGAGCAGTACTTC. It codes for CASSYFGNVYEQYF.